These 3 T cell receptor beta chains came from one sample sequenced in a study of Ad26.COV2.S vaccination and SARS-CoV-2 variants. Here immunoSEQ multiplex PCR was the method, and the copy in TCRdb shows in-frame clones only, minus some. The sample carries hundreds of thousands of clones, 70% to 90% recorded once. Treatment noted: approximately 18 received Ad26.COV2.S at low or high dose, single or two shots; roughly five received placebo; per-sample allocation not given. Collection of samples fell on day 63 after the first vaccine or placebo injection. The sequenced sample was peripheral blood, obtained in a trial of Ad26.COV2.S vaccine versus placebo. Source of these receptors: a person between 18 and 59 years old who received the Ad26.COV2.S COVID-19 vaccine or a placebo.

This rearrangement joins TRBV11-3 to TRBJ2-3; D not certain. With 3 bases removed from V and 1 base from J, the gap between germline ends came to 5 bases. The CDR3 loop spans 13 amino acids. Germline-derived CDR1 and CDR2 are SGHNT and YENEEA. CDR3 in amino acids: CASSFYGTDTQYF. In nucleotides, the CDR3 is TGTGCCAGCAGCTTTTACGGCACAGATACGCAGTATTTT.

J is TRBJ1-5 and V is TRBV27; weak D call: TRBD1 (5 bases). This CDR3 comprises 15 residues. The germline gives CDR1 MNHEY, CDR2 SMNVEV (reference sequence). The V and J ends lost 4 bases and 0 bases respectively, with 10 bases between them. The CDR3 region is CASSSQDDSNQPQHF. Here the CDR3 DNA reads TGTGCCAGCAGTTCACAGGATGATAGCAATCAGCCCCAGCATTTT.

Of note for this clone: Distinct nucleotide sequences in the sample also encode this CDR3. V and J are TRBV2 and TRBJ1-2; D gene uncertain. Trimming shortened V by 3 bases and J by 4 bases, and 6 bases separated the two germline ends. Germline V gene sequence: CDR1 SNHLY, CDR2 FYNNEI. CDR3 length: 12 residues. The CDR3, as DNA: TGTGCCAGCAGTGAGGGTGCCTATGGCTACACCTTC. It translates to CASSEGAYGYTF.